These 13 T cell receptor beta chains were sequenced from one sample in a study of beta chain features in type 1 diabetes. Study-wide results and caveats: Type 1 diabetes patients had moderately but significantly shorter TCRB CDR3s in all four CD4+ subsets.

Sequenced material consisted of expressed TCRB transcripts (all of the isolated RNA was reverse transcribed). Measured with immunoSEQ multiplex PCR; TCRdb has only the in-frame clones, and not every one. This table holds about 660,000 clones, about 14% found once. For these TCRs, the target antigens are not known. The sequencing sample was made of naive CD4+ T cells from blood. Receptor source: a man younger than 30 with type 1 diabetes.

The chain employs TRBV5-1 and TRBJ1-2; the D is unclear. There are 13 residues in the CDR3. Germline V gives CDR1 SGHRS, CDR2 YFSETQ. Trimming pared 2 bases from V and 2 bases from J, leaving 7 bases between. In nucleotides, the CDR3 is TGCGCCAGCAGCTTTCAGGAAAACTATGGCTACACCTTC. Translation: CASSFQENYGYTF.

This clone occurred a few times. The chain links TRBV29-1 to TRBJ2-3; D might be TRBD1 or TRBD2, each matching 5 bases. Germline-derived CDR1 and CDR2 are SQVTM and ANQGSEA. V shed 7 bases and J shed 7 bases, with 21 bases lying between them. The CDR3 has 14 amino acids. The CDR3 sequence: CSGLGTPKEHTQYF. CDR3 DNA sequence: TGCAGCGGACTCGGGACGCCGAAAGAGCATACGCAGTATTTT.

In this sample, this clone turned up a few times. The gene calls are TRBV11-3 and TRBJ2-4, with 8 positions matching TRBD2. This CDR3 is built from 15 residues. The ends lost 5 bases at V and 5 bases at J; junction bases unmatched: 8. Germline CDR1 reads SGHNT; CDR2 reads YENEEA. The CDR3 spells CASSPGGPSQNIQYF. The DNA for the CDR3 is TGTGCCAGCAGCCCGGGGGGGCCATCCCAAAACATTCAGTACTTC.

There are a few counts of this clone. The CDR3 coding sequence is TGTGCCAGTAGGCTACGAGCGGGAGGGAACCCAGATACGCAGTATTTT. Translated, it gives CASRLRAGGNPDTQYF. The rearrangement links TRBV19 to TRBJ2-3; 10 nucleotides agree with TRBD2. The CDR3 is made up of 16 amino acids. The germline V gene encodes CDR1 LNHDA and CDR2 SQIVND (reference sequence). J gave up 4 bases and V 6 bases, and 10 bases lay outside the gene matches. The complete variable domain, with remaining parts taken from reference TRBV19 and TRBJ2-3, reads DGGITQSPKYLFRKEGQNVTLSCEQNLNHDAMYWYRQDPGQGLRLIYYSQIVNDFQKGDIAEGYSVSREKKESFPLTVTSAQKNPTAFYLCASRLRAGGNPDTQYFGPGTRLTVL.

A remark on this clone: Other DNA sequences in this sample translate to the same CDR3. This chain links TRBV19 with TRBJ2-1; tentatively, D is TRBD2 (5 bases). The CDR3 has 12 amino acids. CDR1 is LNHDA, CDR2 SQIVND, per germline (reference sequence). The V gene lost 4 bases and the J gene lost 8 bases, with 9 bases spanning the gap. The CDR3 DNA reads TGTGCCAGTAGTACCCGGGGAGATGAGCAGTTCTTC. Translation gives CASSTRGDEQFF.

The gene calls are TRBV11-1 and TRBJ2-1; D is unclear. The V end was cut by 3 bases, the J end by 5 bases, with 11 bases between. Germline V gene lookup returns CDR1 SGHAT and CDR2 FQDESV (reference sequence). The CDR3 consists of 14 residues. Here the CDR3 reads CASSFRLADNEQFF. DNA of the CDR3: TGTGCCAGCAGCTTCCGGCTGGCGGACAATGAGCAGTTCTTC. Variable domain in full (rest from reference TRBV11-1 and TRBJ2-1): EAEVAQSPRYKITEKSQAVAFWCDPISGHATLYWYRQILGQGPELLVQFQDESVVDDSQLPKDRFSAERLKGVDSTLKIQPAELGDSAMYLCASSFRLADNEQFFGPGTRLTVL.

The rearrangement uses TRBV7-9 and TRBJ2-7; TRBD1 might be the D (6 bases). CDR3 length: 14 residues. V dropped 2 bases and J dropped 1 base, with 9 bases sitting between them. CDR1 and CDR2 from the germline V gene are SEHNR and FQNEAQ (reference sequence). In nucleotides, the CDR3 is TGTGCCAGCAGCTTACTCGGACAGTCCTACGAGCAGTACTTC. It yields the protein CASSLLGQSYEQYF.

This clone has a handful of counts. Other DNA sequences in this sample translate to the same CDR3. CDR3 amino acids: CASRFASSYEQYF. The CDR3 bases are TGCGCCAGCAGATTCGCCAGCTCCTACGAGCAGTACTTC. The chain recombines TRBV5-1 with TRBJ2-7; D ambiguous. CDR1 and CDR2 from the germline V gene are SGHRS and YFSETQ. V was clipped by 5 bases and J by 0 bases, with 9 bases between them. The CDR3 is 13 amino acids.

This chain links TRBV9 with TRBJ2-5; D perhaps matches TRBD1 (5 bases). CDR1 is SGDLS and CDR2 is YYNGEE in the germline V gene. The CDR3 has 13 residues. Trimming removed 0 bases from V and 5 bases from J, with 8 bases in between. The CDR3 bases are TGTGCCAGCAGCGTAGAAGGGGCGGAGACCCAGTACTTC. This encodes CASSVEGAETQYF.

This clone was detected a few times. The V and J genes are TRBV20-1 and TRBJ2-3; no clear D. This CDR3 is 10 amino acids long. V was clipped by 3 bases and J by 5 bases, with 3 bases between them. The germline V gene has CDR1 DFQATT and CDR2 SNEGSKA (reference sequence). This CDR3 is CSASQDTQYF. The CDR3 DNA reads as TGCAGTGCTAGTCAAGATACGCAGTATTTT.

This clone has a handful of counts. This chain's CDR3 is CASSELGYEQYF. CDR3 nucleotides: TGTGCCAGCAGTGAATTAGGCTACGAGCAGTACTTC. The chain uses TRBV25-1 and TRBJ2-7, with D hard to call. The V end was cut by 1 base, the J end by 3 bases, with 4 bases between. The CDR3 sequence is 12 residues long. The germline CDR1 and CDR2 sequences are MGHDK and SYGVNS.

V and J are TRBV29-1 and TRBJ2-3; TRBD1 agrees at 12 bases. The CDR3 is 16 amino acids. Trimming removed 4 bases from V and 4 bases from J; junction bases left unmatched: 9. Germline-derived CDR1 and CDR2 are SQVTM and ANQGSEA. The CDR3 here is CSVGAGTGGRSDTQYF. The CDR3 region has the DNA TGCAGCGTTGGGGCCGGGACAGGGGGCAGATCAGATACGCAGTATTTT.

In nucleotides, the CDR3 is TGTGCCAGCAGCCCATTAAGTACGCAGTATTTT. Translation gives CASSPLSTQYF. This chain joins TRBV7-9 and TRBJ2-3, with D unclear. With 5 bases removed from V and 8 bases from J, the gap between germline ends came to 8 bases. Germline CDR1 reads SEHNR; CDR2 reads FQNEAQ (reference sequence). This CDR3 spans 11 amino acids.